The rows below give T cell receptor beta chains drawn from one sample of a study of cytomegalovirus exposure and HLA in healthy donors. Sequencing used immunoSEQ multiplex PCR; TCRdb keeps in-frame clones, though not all of them. The sample includes around 150,000 clones, 70% to 90% seen only once; the top ten take 4% to 4.5%. Sequenced: PBMCs. The receptors here all came from a woman aged 40 to 55 in good health and CMV-seropositive. CDR3s leave out the opening cysteine and the closing phenylalanine or tryptophan.

v_gene,j_gene,CDR3aa
TRBV7-8,TRBJ2-7,ASSSGMTYEQY
TRBV11-3,TRBJ2-1,ASSSGAYGRGGEQF
TRBV5-1,TRBJ1-3,ASSLDRFYSGNTIY
TRBV18,TRBJ2-2,ASSPERNTGELF
TRBV27,TRBJ1-4,ASSLDSSSGKLF
TRBV1,TRBJ2-1,TSSQDRSLSYNEQF
TRBV7-2,TRBJ2-7,ASSLTPGLAAKQY
TRBV6-1,TRBJ2-1,ASSGPHGGRNEQF
TRBV18,TRBJ2-1,ASHGWGSGDDEQF
TRBV7-2,TRBJ2-2,ASSLRLAGMNTGELF
TRBV27,TRBJ1-6,ASSDAGRAYNSPLH
TRBV12-5,TRBJ2-3,ASALRAGDTDTQY
TRBV7-3,TRBJ1-1,ASSRSRNTEAF
TRBV9,TRBJ2-2,ASRGTSGRIGGELF
TRBV2,TRBJ1-1,ASSEAHRRGMDTEAF
TRBV4-3,TRBJ1-2,ASSLLGADGNYGYT
TRBV21-1,TRBJ2-3,ASSKGRTSGSVTDTQY
TRBV29-1,TRBJ1-2,SVPTGGDYGYT
TRBV27,TRBJ2-2,ASSLLAGLTGELF
TRBV9,TRBJ1-4,ASTEGQGEKLF
TRBV29-1,TRBJ2-7,SAGTGNYEQY
TRBV10-3,TRBJ1-5,ASGGRDQPQH
TRBV11-2,TRBJ1-5,ASSLEGAGPQH
TRBV7-6,TRBJ2-1,ASSPGADEQF
TRBV6-5,TRBJ1-2,ASSYEGGYT
TRBV30,TRBJ1-1,AWSPPDRTSTEAF
TRBV5-1,TRBJ2-5,ASSLGGGQPQETQY
TRBV28,TRBJ2-7,ASRISGQAYEQY
TRBV2,TRBJ2-1,ASRSGGKGDEQF
TRBV19,TRBJ1-1,ASSRGVTVNTEAF
TRBV18,TRBJ1-5,ASSQGQGLGQPQH
TRBV19,TRBJ1-2,ASSKLPGLHYGYT
TRBV5-5,TRBJ2-3,ASSFLISQVPDTQY
TRBV25-1,TRBJ2-5,ASSKPTYQETQY
TRBV6-4,TRBJ2-7,ASSELAGGEQY
TRBV7-2,TRBJ2-5,ASSPSWTGKETQY